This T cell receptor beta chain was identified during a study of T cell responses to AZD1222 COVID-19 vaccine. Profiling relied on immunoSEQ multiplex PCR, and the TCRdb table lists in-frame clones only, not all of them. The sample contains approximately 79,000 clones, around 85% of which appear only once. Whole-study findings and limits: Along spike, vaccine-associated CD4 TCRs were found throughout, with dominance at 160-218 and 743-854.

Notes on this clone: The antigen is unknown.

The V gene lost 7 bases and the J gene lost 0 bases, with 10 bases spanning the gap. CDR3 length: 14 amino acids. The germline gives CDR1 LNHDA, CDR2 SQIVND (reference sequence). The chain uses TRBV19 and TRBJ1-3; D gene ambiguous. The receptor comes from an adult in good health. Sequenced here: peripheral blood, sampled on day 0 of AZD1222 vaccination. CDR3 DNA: TGTGCCAGTACCCCGGAGCCCTCTGGAAACACCATATATTTT. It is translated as CASTPEPSGNTIYF.